The TCR beta chain described here comes from a study of blood T cell repertoires in COVID-19. The ends lost 7 bases at V and 8 bases at J; junction bases unmatched: 19. The CDR3 contains 17 residues. In germline, CDR1 is MDHEN, CDR2 SYDVKM. Only in-frame clones appear in the TCRdb table, and some are missing; sequencing was by immunoSEQ multiplex PCR. The repertoire holds some 180,000 clones, under 80% seen once, with roughly 14% in the top ten. This clonotype was obtained from a man in his forties or fifties who had recovered from COVID-19. The J gene is TRBJ2-1, the V gene TRBV28; TRBD2 matches 8 bases. Sequenced input: peripheral blood. CDR3 sequence reads: CASTPGPVERETHEQFF. The CDR3 DNA follows: TGTGCCAGCACCCCAGGGCCCGTCGAGCGGGAGACCCATGAGCAGTTCTTC.